This TCR beta chain was identified during a study of shared clonotypes between healthy human individuals. The J segment lost 5 bases and the V segment lost 2 bases, leaving 5 bases of the junction unmatched. The CDR3 consists of 14 residues. CDR1 SQVTM and CDR2 ANQGSEA come from the germline V gene. Only Caucasian adults living in Nashville, Tennessee served as donors. Using immunoSEQ multiplex PCR, the repertoire was profiled, and TCRdb retains in-frame clones only, with some absent. The top ten clones hold around 2% of a sample with hundreds of thousands of clones, more than 70% of them seen once. This chain joins TRBV29-1 and TRBJ1-1; TRBD1 agrees at 10 bases. The clonotype comes from a woman in her twenties or thirties in good health. The sample consisted of memory CD4+ T cells sorted from blood. Described subset: CD45RA-negative fraction. The CDR3 loop is CSVEQTGGGTEAFF. The CDR3, as DNA: TGCAGCGTTGAACAGACAGGGGGCGGGACTGAAGCTTTCTTT.